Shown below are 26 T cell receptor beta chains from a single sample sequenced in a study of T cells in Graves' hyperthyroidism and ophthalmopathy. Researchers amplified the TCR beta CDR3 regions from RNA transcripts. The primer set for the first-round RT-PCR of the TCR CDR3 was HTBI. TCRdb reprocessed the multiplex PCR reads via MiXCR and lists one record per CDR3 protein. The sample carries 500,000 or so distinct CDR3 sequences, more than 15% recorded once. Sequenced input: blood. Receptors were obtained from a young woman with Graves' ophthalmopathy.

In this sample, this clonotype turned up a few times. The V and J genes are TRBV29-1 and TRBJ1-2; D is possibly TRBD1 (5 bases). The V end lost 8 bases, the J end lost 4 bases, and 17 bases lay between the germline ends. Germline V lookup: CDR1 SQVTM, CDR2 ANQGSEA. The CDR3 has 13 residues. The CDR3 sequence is CSSAWGGSYGYTF. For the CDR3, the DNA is TGCAGCTCGGCTTGGGGGGGAAGCTATGGCTACACCTTC. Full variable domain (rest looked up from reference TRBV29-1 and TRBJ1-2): SAVISQKPSRDICQRGTSLTIQCQVDSQVTMMFWYRQQPGQSLTLIATANQGSEATYESGFVIDKFPISRPNLTFSTLTVSNMSPEDSSIYLCSSAWGGSYGYTFGSGTRLTVV.

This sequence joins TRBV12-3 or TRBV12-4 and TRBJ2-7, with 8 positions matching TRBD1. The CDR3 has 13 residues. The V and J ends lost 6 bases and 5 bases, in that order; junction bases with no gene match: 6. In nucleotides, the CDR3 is TGTGCCAGCAGACCCCAGGGGGCGGACGAGCAGTACTTC. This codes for CASRPQGADEQYF.

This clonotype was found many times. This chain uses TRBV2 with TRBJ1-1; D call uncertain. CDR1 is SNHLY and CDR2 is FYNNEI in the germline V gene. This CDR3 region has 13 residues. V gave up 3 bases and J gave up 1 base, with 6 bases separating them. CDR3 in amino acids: CASSDPENTEAFF. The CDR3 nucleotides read TGTGCCAGCAGTGATCCGGAGAACACTGAAGCTTTCTTT.

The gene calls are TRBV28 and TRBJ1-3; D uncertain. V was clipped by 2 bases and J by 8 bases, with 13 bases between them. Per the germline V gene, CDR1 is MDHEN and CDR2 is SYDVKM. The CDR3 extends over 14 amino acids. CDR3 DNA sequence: TGTGCCAGCAGTTTACGACCCCCAACGGACACCATATATTTT. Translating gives CASSLRPPTDTIYF.

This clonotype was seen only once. CDR3 amino acids: CSVRRGFEGPDTQYF. CDR3 bases: TGCAGCGTTCGAAGGGGGTTCGAGGGCCCAGATACGCAGTATTTT. This chain uses TRBV29-1 with TRBJ2-3; D is possibly TRBD1 (6 bases). This CDR3 is built from 15 residues. Trimming took off 5 bases at V and 4 bases at J, with 19 bases between the two ends. Germline V gene data show CDR1 as SQVTM and CDR2 as ANQGSEA.

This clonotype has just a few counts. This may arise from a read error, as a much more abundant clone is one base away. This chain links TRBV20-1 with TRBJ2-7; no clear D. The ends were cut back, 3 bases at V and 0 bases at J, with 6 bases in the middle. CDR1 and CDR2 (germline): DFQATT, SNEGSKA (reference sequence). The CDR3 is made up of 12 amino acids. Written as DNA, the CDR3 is TGCAGTGCTAGGGAGAGCTCCTACGAGCAGTACTTC. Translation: CSARESSYEQYF.

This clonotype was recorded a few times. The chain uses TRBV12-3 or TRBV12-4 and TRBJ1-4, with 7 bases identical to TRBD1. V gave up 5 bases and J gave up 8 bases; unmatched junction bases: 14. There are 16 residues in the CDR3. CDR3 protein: CASSRPTGAPGEKLFF. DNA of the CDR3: TGTGCCAGCAGTAGACCAACAGGGGCCCCGGGGGAAAAACTGTTTTTT.

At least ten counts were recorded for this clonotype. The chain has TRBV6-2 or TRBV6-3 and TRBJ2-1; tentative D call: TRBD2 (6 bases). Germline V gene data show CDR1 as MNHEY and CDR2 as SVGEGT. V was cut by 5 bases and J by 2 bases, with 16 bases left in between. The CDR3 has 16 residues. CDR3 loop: CASSRGTRRAYNEQFF. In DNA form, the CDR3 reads TGTGCCAGCAGTAGAGGGACTCGACGGGCCTACAATGAGCAGTTCTTC.

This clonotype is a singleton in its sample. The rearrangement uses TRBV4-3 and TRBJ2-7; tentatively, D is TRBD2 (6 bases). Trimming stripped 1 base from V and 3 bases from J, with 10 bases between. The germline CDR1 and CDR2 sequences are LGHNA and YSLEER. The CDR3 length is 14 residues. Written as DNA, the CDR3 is TGCGCCAGCAGCCAAGTACTAGCTCGCTACGAGCAGTACTTC. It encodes CASSQVLARYEQYF.

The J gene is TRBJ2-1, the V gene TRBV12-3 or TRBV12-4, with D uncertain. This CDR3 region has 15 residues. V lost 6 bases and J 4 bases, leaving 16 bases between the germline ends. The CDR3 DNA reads TGTGCCAGCAGCTCAGACCGGGCCGAGTACAATGAGCAGTTCTTC. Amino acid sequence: CASSSDRAEYNEQFF.

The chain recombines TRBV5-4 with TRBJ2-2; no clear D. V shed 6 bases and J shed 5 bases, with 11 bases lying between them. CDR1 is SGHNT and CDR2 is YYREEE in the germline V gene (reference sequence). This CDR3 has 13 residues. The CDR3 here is CASKKGPTGELFF. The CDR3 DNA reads TGTGCCAGCAAAAAAGGACCTACCGGGGAGCTGTTTTTT.

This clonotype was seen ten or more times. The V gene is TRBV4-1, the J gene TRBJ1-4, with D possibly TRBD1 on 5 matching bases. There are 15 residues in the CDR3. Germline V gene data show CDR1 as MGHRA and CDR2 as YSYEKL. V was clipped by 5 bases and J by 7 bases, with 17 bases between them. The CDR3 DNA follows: TGCGCCAGCAGCGTGGGGCAGGTTAACAGTGAAAAACTGTTTTTT. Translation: CASSVGQVNSEKLFF.

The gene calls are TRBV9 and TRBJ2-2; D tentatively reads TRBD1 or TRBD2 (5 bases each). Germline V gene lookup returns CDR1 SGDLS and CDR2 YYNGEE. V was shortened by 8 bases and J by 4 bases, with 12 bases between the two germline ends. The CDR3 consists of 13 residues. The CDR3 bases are TGTGCCAGTCGAGGGGTTTCCACCGGGGAGCTGTTTTTT. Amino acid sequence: CASRGVSTGELFF.

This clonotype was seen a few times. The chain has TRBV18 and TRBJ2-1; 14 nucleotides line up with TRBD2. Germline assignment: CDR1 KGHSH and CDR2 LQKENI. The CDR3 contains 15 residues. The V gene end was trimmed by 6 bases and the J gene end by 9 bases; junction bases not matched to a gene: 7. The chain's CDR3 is CASSPGLAGASEQFF. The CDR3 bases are TGTGCCAGCTCTCCGGGACTAGCGGGAGCTAGTGAGCAGTTCTTC. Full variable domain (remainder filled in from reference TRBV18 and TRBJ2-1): NAGVMQNPRHLVRRRGQEARLRCSPMKGHSHVYWYRQLPEEGLKFMVYLQKENIIDESGMPKERFSAEFPKEGPSILRIQQVVRGDSAAYFCASSPGLAGASEQFFGPGTRLTVL.

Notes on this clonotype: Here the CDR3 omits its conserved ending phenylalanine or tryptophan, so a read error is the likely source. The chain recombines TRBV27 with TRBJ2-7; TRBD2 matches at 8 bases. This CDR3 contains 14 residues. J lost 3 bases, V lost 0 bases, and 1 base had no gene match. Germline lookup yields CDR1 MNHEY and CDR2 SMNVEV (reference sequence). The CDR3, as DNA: TGTGCCAGCAGTTTATCCACTAGCGGCTACGAGCAGTACCTC. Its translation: CASSLSTSGYEQYL.

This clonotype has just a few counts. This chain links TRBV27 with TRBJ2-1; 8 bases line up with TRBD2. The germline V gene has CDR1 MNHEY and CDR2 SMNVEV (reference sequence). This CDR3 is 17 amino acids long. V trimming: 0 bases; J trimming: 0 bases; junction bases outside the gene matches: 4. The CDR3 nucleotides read TGTGCCAGCAGTTTATCGACGGGGGGGCTCTCCTACAATGAGCAGTTCTTC. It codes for CASSLSTGGLSYNEQFF.

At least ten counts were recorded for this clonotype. DNA for the CDR3: TGTGCCAGCAGTCCCACCGGGGCCCCGAACACTGAAGCTTTCTTT. This gives the protein CASSPTGAPNTEAFF. This chain connects TRBV6-4 to TRBJ1-1, with TRBD1 as a possible D gene (5 bases). Germline assignment: CDR1 MRHNA and CDR2 SNTAGT. The V end was cut by 5 bases, the J end by 1 base, with 14 bases between. The CDR3 spans 15 residues.

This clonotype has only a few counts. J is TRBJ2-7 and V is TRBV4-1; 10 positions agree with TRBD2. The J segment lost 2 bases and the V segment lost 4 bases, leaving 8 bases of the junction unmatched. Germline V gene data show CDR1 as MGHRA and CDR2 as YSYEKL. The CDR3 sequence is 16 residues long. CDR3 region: CASSLVGLAVTYEQYF. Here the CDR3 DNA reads TGCGCCAGCAGCCTCGTCGGACTAGCGGTAACCTACGAGCAGTACTTC.

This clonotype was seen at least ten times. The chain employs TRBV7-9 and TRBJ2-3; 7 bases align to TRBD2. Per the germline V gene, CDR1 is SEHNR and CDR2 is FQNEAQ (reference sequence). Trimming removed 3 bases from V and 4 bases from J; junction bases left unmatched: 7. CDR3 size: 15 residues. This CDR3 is CASSFPSGTADTQYF. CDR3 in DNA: TGTGCCAGCAGCTTTCCCAGCGGGACCGCAGATACGCAGTATTTT.

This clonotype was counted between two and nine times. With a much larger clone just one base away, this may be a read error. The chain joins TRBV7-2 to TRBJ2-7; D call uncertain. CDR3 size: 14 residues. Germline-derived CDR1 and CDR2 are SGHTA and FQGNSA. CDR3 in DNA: TGTGCCAGCAGCAAAGCCGACACCTCCTGCGAGCAGTACTTC. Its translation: CASSKADTSCEQYF. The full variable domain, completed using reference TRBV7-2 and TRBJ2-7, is GAGVSQSPSNKVTEKGKDVELRCDPISGHTALYWYRQSLGQGLEFLIYFQGNSAPDKSGLPSDRFSAERTGGSVSTLTIQRTQQEDSAVYLCASSKADTSCEQYFGPGTRLTVT.

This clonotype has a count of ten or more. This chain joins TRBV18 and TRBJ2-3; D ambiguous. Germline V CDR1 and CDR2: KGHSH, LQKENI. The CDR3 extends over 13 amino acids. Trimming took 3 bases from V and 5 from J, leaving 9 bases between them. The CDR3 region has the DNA TGTGCCAGCTCACCCAATAAGGGAGATACGCAGTATTTT. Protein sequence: CASSPNKGDTQYF.

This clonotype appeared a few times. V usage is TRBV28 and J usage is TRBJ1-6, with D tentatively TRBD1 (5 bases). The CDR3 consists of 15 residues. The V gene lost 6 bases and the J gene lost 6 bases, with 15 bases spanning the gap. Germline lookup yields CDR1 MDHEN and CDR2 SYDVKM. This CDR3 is CASRPGGSGNSPLHF. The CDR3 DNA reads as TGTGCCAGCAGACCTGGGGGTTCGGGTAATTCACCCCTCCACTTT.

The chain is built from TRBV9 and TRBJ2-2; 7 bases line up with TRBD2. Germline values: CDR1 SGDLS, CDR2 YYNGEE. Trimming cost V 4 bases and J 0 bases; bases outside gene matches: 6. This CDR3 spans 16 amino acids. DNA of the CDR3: TGTGCCAGCAGCCTCACTAGCGCCGCGAACACCGGGGAGCTGTTTTTT. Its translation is CASSLTSAANTGELFF.

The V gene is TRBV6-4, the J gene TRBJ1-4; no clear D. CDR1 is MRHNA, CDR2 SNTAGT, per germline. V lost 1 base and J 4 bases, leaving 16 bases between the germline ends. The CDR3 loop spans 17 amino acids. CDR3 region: CASSDFPRATFNEKLFF. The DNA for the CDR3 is TGTGCCAGCAGTGACTTCCCCCGGGCGACTTTTAATGAAAAACTGTTTTTT.

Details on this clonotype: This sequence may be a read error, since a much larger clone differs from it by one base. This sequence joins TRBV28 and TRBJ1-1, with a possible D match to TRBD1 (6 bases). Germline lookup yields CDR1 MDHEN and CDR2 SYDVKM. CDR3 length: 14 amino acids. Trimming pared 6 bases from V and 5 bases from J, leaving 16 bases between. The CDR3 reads CASRLPEGETEAFF. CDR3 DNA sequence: TGTGCCAGCAGGTTGCCGGAGGGGGAGACTGAAGCTTTCTTT.

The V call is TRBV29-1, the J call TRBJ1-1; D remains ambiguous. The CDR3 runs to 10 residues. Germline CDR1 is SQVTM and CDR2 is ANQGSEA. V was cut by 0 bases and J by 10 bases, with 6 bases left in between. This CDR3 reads CSVEDRRAFF. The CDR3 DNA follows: TGCAGCGTTGAAGACAGGAGAGCTTTCTTT.